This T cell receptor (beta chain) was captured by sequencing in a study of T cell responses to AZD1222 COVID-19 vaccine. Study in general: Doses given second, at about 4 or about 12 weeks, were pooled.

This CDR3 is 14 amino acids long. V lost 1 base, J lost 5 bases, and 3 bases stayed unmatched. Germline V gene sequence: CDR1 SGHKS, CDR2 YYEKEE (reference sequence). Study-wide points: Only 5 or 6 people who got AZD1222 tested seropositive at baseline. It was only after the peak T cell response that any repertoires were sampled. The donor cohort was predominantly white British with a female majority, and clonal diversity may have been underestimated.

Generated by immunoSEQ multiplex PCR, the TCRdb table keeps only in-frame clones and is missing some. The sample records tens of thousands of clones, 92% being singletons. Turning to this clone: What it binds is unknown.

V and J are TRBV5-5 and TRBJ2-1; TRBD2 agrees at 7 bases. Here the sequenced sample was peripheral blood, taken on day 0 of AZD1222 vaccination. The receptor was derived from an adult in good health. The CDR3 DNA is TGTGCCAGCAGCTTGTCTAGCGGAGACAATGAGCAGTTCTTC. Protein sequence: CASSLSSGDNEQFF.